One sample yielded the 25 T cell receptor beta chains listed below, sequenced in a study of blood T cell repertoires in COVID-19. Libraries were prepared by immunoSEQ multiplex PCR; TCRdb keeps only in-frame clonotypes and omits some of them. The sample consists of over 200,000 clones, 85% to 90% of them appearing once. Sequenced input: peripheral blood. The receptors derive from a woman in her thirties or forties who had recovered from COVID-19.

The chain combines TRBV5-6 with TRBJ1-2, with unresolved D. Germline values: CDR1 SGHDT, CDR2 YYEEEE. V was shortened by 4 bases and J by 6 bases, with 13 bases between the two germline ends. The CDR3 is 13 residues long. CDR3 DNA: TGTGCCAGCAGCCCTACACTCCTAGATGGCTACACCTTC. It codes for CASSPTLLDGYTF. Full variable domain (remainder filled in from reference TRBV5-6 and TRBJ1-2): DAGVTQSPTHLIKTRGQQVTLRCSPKSGHDTVSWYQQALGQGPQFIFQYYEEEERQRGNFPDRFSGHQFPNYSSELNVNALLLGDSALYLCASSPTLLDGYTFGSGTRLTVV.

V and J are TRBV9 and TRBJ2-7, with a possible D match to TRBD2 (6 bases). Trimming left V 0 bases short and J 3 bases short, with 10 bases between. This CDR3 spans 14 amino acids. Germline lookup yields CDR1 SGDLS and CDR2 YYNGEE. CDR3 sequence reads: CASSVGLGGYEQYF. The CDR3 DNA reads TGTGCCAGCAGCGTAGGGTTGGGGGGCTACGAGCAGTACTTC.

This rearrangement joins TRBV12-3 or TRBV12-4 to TRBJ1-5; tentatively, D is TRBD1 (5 bases). The CDR3 spans 12 residues. The V gene lost 6 bases and the J gene lost 9 bases, with 12 bases spanning the gap. The CDR3: CASSPDSRPQHF. CDR3 bases: TGTGCCAGCAGCCCTGACAGCCGGCCCCAGCATTTT.

The chain couples TRBV14 to TRBJ2-7; the D gene is possibly TRBD2 (5 bases). Trimming removed 8 bases from V and 2 bases from J, with 16 bases in between. The CDR3 contains 14 residues. CDR1 is SGHDN, CDR2 FVKESK, per germline. The CDR3 spells CASARGSATYEQYF. The DNA for the CDR3 is TGTGCCAGCGCACGGGGTAGCGCGACCTACGAGCAGTACTTC.

The chain carries TRBV7-3 and TRBJ2-3; 7 positions agree with TRBD2. The CDR3 is 14 residues long. V lost 5 bases and J lost 6; bases outside the gene matches: 8. CDR1 is SGHTA, CDR2 FQGTGA, per germline. The CDR3 loop is CASSPGLPGDTQYF. The CDR3 DNA follows: TGTGCCAGCAGCCCGGGACTACCCGGGGATACGCAGTATTTT. Based on the CDR3 plus reference TRBV7-3 and TRBJ2-3, the full variable domain is GAGVSQTPSNKVTEKGKYVELRCDPISGHTALYWYRQSLGQGPEFLIYFQGTGAADDSGLPNDRFFAVRPEGSVSTLKIQRTERGDSAVYLCASSPGLPGDTQYFGPGTRLTVL.

This clone occurred once. The chain recombines TRBV28 with TRBJ1-3; 11 bases are shared with TRBD1. CDR1 MDHEN and CDR2 SYDVKM come from the germline V gene. The CDR3 has 15 amino acids. V gave up 6 bases and J gave up 3 bases; unmatched junction bases: 4. CDR3 in amino acids: CASSPGQGDGNTIYF. The CDR3 nucleotides read TGTGCCAGCAGCCCGGGACAGGGGGATGGAAACACCATATATTTT.

V gene TRBV10-3 combines with J gene TRBJ2-2, with D maybe TRBD1 (6 bases). The V end lost 2 bases, the J end lost 4 bases, and 11 bases lay between the germline ends. The CDR3 contains 15 residues. The germline V gene encodes CDR1 ENHRY and CDR2 SYGVKD. The CDR3 sequence: CAISEARGGTGELFF. In DNA, the CDR3 is TGTGCCATCAGTGAGGCCAGGGGTGGCACCGGGGAGCTGTTTTTT.

The V and J genes are TRBV19 and TRBJ2-1; 9 bases line up with TRBD2. The CDR3 spans 14 residues. Germline V gives CDR1 LNHDA, CDR2 SQIVND (reference sequence). With V trimmed by 6 bases and J by 2 bases, 2 bases remained unmatched. In DNA, the CDR3 is TGTGCCAGTAGGCGGGAGGGGGCCTACAATGAGCAGTTCTTC. Translating it yields CASRREGAYNEQFF. Filled out from reference TRBV19 and TRBJ2-1, the complete variable domain reads DGGITQSPKYLFRKEGQNVTLSCEQNLNHDAMYWYRQDPGQGLRLIYYSQIVNDFQKGDIAEGYSVSREKKESFPLTVTSAQKNPTAFYLCASRREGAYNEQFFGPGTRLTVL.

With regard to this clone: This sample also contains other DNA sequences that code for the same CDR3. The rearrangement uses TRBV18 and TRBJ2-5; D is possibly TRBD2 (5 bases). Germline lookup yields CDR1 KGHSH and CDR2 LQKENI. The CDR3 has 12 residues. V lost 2 bases and J 5 bases, leaving 6 bases between the germline ends. The CDR3 protein is CASSPGGETQYF. CDR3 sequence (DNA): TGTGCCAGCTCACCAGGAGGCGAGACCCAGTACTTC.

V is TRBV7-2 and J is TRBJ2-7; D is unresolved. The CDR3 length is 15 residues. Deletions cut 3 bases from V and 3 bases from J, with 15 bases between. Germline V gene sequence: CDR1 SGHTA, CDR2 FQGNSA. The CDR3 region is CASSFVSQRSYEQYF. The CDR3 coding sequence is TGTGCCAGCAGCTTCGTGTCCCAGAGGAGCTACGAGCAGTACTTC.

CDR3 sequence reads: CASSQRGAPPYNEQFF. Here the CDR3 DNA reads TGTGCCAGCAGCCAACGGGGGGCTCCTCCCTACAATGAGCAGTTCTTC. The chain is built from TRBV14 and TRBJ2-1; D is perhaps TRBD2 (7 bases). Germline CDR1 is SGHDN and CDR2 is FVKESK. There are 16 residues in the CDR3. V was pared by 2 bases and J by 2 bases, with 13 bases between.

On this clone: This specimen includes other DNA sequences encoding the same CDR3. V is TRBV24-1 and J is TRBJ2-5; 11 nucleotides line up with TRBD1. This CDR3 comprises 16 residues. Germline V CDR1 and CDR2: KGHDR, SFDVKD. Trimming took 3 bases from V and 5 from J; bases not matched to a gene: 7. CDR3 sequence (DNA): TGTGCCACCAGTGATCCCCGGACAGGGGGCGCGGAGACCCAGTACTTC. It translates to CATSDPRTGGAETQYF.

V gene TRBV5-5 combines with J gene TRBJ1-5; perhaps TRBD1 as D (5 bases). This CDR3 contains 15 residues. V was trimmed by 4 bases and J by 7 bases, leaving 18 bases between them. Germline V gene data show CDR1 as SGHKS and CDR2 as YYEKEE (reference sequence). The CDR3 protein is CASSPEGRGGQPQHF. The CDR3 DNA reads TGTGCCAGCAGCCCGGAAGGTAGGGGTGGGCAGCCCCAGCATTTT.

The chain links TRBV4-1 to TRBJ2-1; TRBD2 agrees at 9 bases. The germline CDR1 and CDR2 sequences are MGHRA and YSYEKL. V trimming: 0 bases; J trimming: 5 bases; junction bases outside the gene matches: 8. The CDR3 extends over 17 amino acids. This chain's CDR3 is CASSQDPPGGRDNEQFF. CDR3 sequence (DNA): TGCGCCAGCAGCCAAGATCCCCCGGGCGGGAGGGACAATGAGCAGTTCTTC.

This chain connects TRBV4-3 to TRBJ2-1; possibly TRBD2 for D (7 bases). With 1 base removed from V and 7 bases from J, the gap between germline ends came to 14 bases. The length of the CDR3 is 15 residues. The V gene's germline CDR1 is LGHNA and CDR2 YSLEER. CDR3 sequence (DNA): TGCGCCAGCAGCCAAGGGGGGGGCAGAGGTAATGAGCAGTTCTTC. This translates into CASSQGGGRGNEQFF.

A word on this clone: An end of the junction does not agree with germline; a read error may underlie this. The chain couples TRBV29-1 to TRBJ2-1, with TRBD2 identical over 7 bases. Germline V CDR1 and CDR2: SQVTM, ANQGSEA. This CDR3 is built from 11 residues. The CDR3 sequence: CSGRDYDEQFF. The CDR3 DNA reads as TGCAGCGGTCGGGACTACGATGAGCAGTTCTTC.

The chain carries TRBV15 and TRBJ2-3; D unclear. The CDR3 loop spans 14 amino acids. Germline assignment: CDR1 LNHNV and CDR2 YYDKDF (reference sequence). Trimming shortened V by 2 bases and J by 6 bases, and 12 bases separated the two germline ends. The CDR3 DNA sequence: TGTGCCACCAGCAGAACAGCCGGTGGGGATACGCAGTATTTT. It translates to CATSRTAGGDTQYF.

This sequence joins TRBV6-5 and TRBJ1-2; 10 bases agree with TRBD1. The CDR3 spans 12 residues. CDR1 and CDR2 (germline): MNHEY, SVGAGI. J gave up 7 bases and V 7 bases, and 3 bases lay outside the gene matches. CDR3 bases: TGTGCCAGCACCGACAGGGGGCCTGGCTACACCTTC. Amino acids: CASTDRGPGYTF.

In its sample, this clone was seen a few times. J is TRBJ2-7 and V is TRBV10-1; a weak D match, TRBD1 (6 bases). This CDR3 has 15 amino acids. Trimming took off 7 bases at V and 2 bases at J, with 18 bases between the two ends. Germline assignment: CDR1 WNHNN and CDR2 SYGVQD (reference sequence). The CDR3 bases are TGCGCCAGCACCCACCCCAGACAGGAAGCCTACGAGCAGTACGTC. This translates into CASTHPRQEAYEQYV.

The chain employs TRBV19 and TRBJ1-1; TRBD1 agrees at 7 bases. CDR3 length: 16 amino acids. With 8 bases clipped from V and 4 bases from J, the junction kept 16 bases outside the gene matches. Germline assignment: CDR1 LNHDA and CDR2 SQIVND (reference sequence). The CDR3 protein is CASDGMLTGMGTEAFF. The CDR3 DNA sequence: TGTGCCAGTGACGGGATGCTGACAGGGATGGGCACTGAAGCTTTCTTT.

The genes are TRBV5-1 and TRBJ1-3; D is unresolved. Germline V CDR1 and CDR2: SGHRS, YFSETQ. V was clipped by 0 bases and J by 4 bases, with 5 bases between them. This CDR3 comprises 13 residues. The CDR3 nucleotides read TGCGCCAGCAGCTTGGACATCGGAAACACCATATATTTT. Translation: CASSLDIGNTIYF.

This chain uses TRBV18 with TRBJ1-5; perhaps TRBD1 as D (5 bases). The germline gives CDR1 KGHSH, CDR2 LQKENI. Trimming cost V 4 bases and J 7 bases, with 17 bases left between them. This CDR3 has 15 residues. DNA of the CDR3: TGTGCCAGCTCACAGGCGCAGGGAGGACAACAGCCCCAGCATTTT. Its protein is CASSQAQGGQQPQHF.

The gene calls are TRBV2 and TRBJ1-5; TRBD1 agrees at 8 bases. V dropped 6 bases and J dropped 4; count of bases not matched to a gene: 5. The CDR3 runs 14 residues. Germline V lookup: CDR1 SNHLY, CDR2 FYNNEI. CDR3 nucleotides: TGTGCCAGCAGCCAGGGACAGGAAAATCAGCCCCAGCATTTT. It translates to CASSQGQENQPQHF.

The chain combines TRBV5-8 with TRBJ1-1; perhaps TRBD1 as D (6 bases). The CDR3 loop spans 14 amino acids. Between the trimmed V and J ends, which lost 4 bases and 6 bases, there was a span of 16 bases. Per the germline V gene, CDR1 is SGHTS and CDR2 is YDEGEE. The CDR3, as DNA: TGTGCCAGCAGCATACAGCCGGGACACGCTGAAGCTTTCTTT. Protein sequence: CASSIQPGHAEAFF.

The gene calls are TRBV10-3 and TRBJ1-2; 8 bases fit TRBD1. The germline V gene has CDR1 ENHRY and CDR2 SYGVKD. The V segment lost 5 bases and the J segment 10 bases; nucleotides outside the gene matches: 3. The CDR3 is 11 residues long. The DNA of the CDR3 is TGTGCCATCAGTTCGGGACAGGACTACACCTTC. Translation gives CAISSGQDYTF.